This T cell receptor beta chain was recovered during a study of T cell responses to AZD1222 COVID-19 vaccine. Method: immunoSEQ multiplex PCR; TCRdb's copy keeps in-frame clones and lacks some. The sample has under 200,000 clones, over 75% seen once; the top ten hold 1.5%. The CDR3 spans 14 residues. V dropped 0 bases and J dropped 8 bases, with 11 bases sitting between them. Germline lookup yields CDR1 LNHNV and CDR2 YYDKDF (reference sequence). The material was peripheral blood, obtained on day 0 of AZD1222 vaccination. The gene calls are TRBV15 and TRBJ1-5; D unclear. The source is an adult in good health. The CDR3 nucleotides read TGTGCCACCAGCAGAGATAGGACGGAAAAGCCCCAGCATTTT. Protein sequence: CATSRDRTEKPQHF.